This TCR beta chain appears in the sequencing data of a study of response to subunit inactivated influenza vaccine. Study-level findings and limits: New T cells are recruited in small numbers by each seasonal influenza vaccination, according to the authors' suggestion.

The germline V gene encodes CDR1 MDHEN and CDR2 SYDVKM. V was clipped by 2 bases and J by 6 bases; unmatched bases: 5. The CDR3 extends over 15 amino acids. A single record per CDR3 protein comes from TCRdb applying MiXCR to the RT-PCR reads. The data show 600,000 to 850,000 distinct CDR3 sequences, around 15% seen once. This clonotype came up a few times. Its target is not known. The rearrangement joins TRBV28 to TRBJ2-1; 9 bases map to TRBD2. Sequencing used PBMCs from blood, obtained 14 to 15 days before vaccination. This clonotype originated in a man in his forties or fifties who received an inactivated influenza vaccine. CDR3 residues: CASSLRGRAVNEQFF. CDR3 sequence (DNA): TGTGCCAGCAGTTTACGCGGGAGGGCCGTCAATGAGCAGTTCTTC.